This T cell receptor beta chain was sequenced for a study of OX40 agonist ivuxolimab in advanced cancers. About the research overall: Every patient in dose escalation had hepatocellular carcinoma, melanoma, renal cell or head and neck cancer. Patients were roughly 83% male with ages roughly 20 to 90, mean about 60.

Sequencing used immunoSEQ multiplex PCR; TCRdb keeps in-frame clones, though not all of them. The sample lists fewer than 6,500 clones; approximately 70% were seen once. This clone showed up many times. Antigen specificity is unknown. The germline V and J ends were trimmed by 1 base and 2 bases, with 15 bases remaining between them. Germline V gene lookup returns CDR1 SGHTA and CDR2 FQGNSA. The CDR3 has 16 residues. Study observations and caveats: At doses 0.1 to 3.0 mg/kg, CD4+ and CD8+ clones expanded. What antigens the expanded peripheral T cells recognized was never established.

The chain uses TRBV7-2 and TRBJ2-7; D gene uncertain. This TCR was sampled from an adult with an advanced solid tumor such as melanoma, head and neck, liver or kidney cancer. The sample was CD4+ or CD8+ T cells sorted from blood, taken in a trial of the OX40 agonist ivuxolimab. In nucleotides, the CDR3 is TGTGCCAGCAGCTTAGAGCAGTCTCTGCTAACCTACGAGCAGTACTTC. Encoded protein: CASSLEQSLLTYEQYF.